These 19 T cell receptor beta chains came from one sample sequenced in a study of blood T cells in healthy people across ages. It was with a sample-barcoded 5' primer and a J-beta primer mix that a second PCR of roughly 7 to 12 cycles was run. TCRdb re-analysed the 5' RACE reads in MiXCR, keeping a single row per CDR3 protein. The sample lists about 1.5 million distinct CDR3 sequences, roughly 43% occurring once. Material for sequencing was blood. These receptors all stem from a woman aged 18-30 years in good health.

DNA for the CDR3: TGTGCCAGCATCCAGGGGCCAGGCAATAACTATGGCTACACCTTC. Protein product: CASIQGPGNNYGYTF. The V gene is TRBV7-2, the J gene TRBJ1-2; maybe TRBD1 (6 bases). CDR1 SGHTA and CDR2 FQGNSA come from the germline V gene. Trimming shortened V by 7 bases and J by 1 base, and 16 bases separated the two germline ends. CDR3 length: 15 residues.

The chain carries TRBV10-3 and TRBJ2-5; TRBD2 aligns across 8 bases. Germline CDR1 reads ENHRY; CDR2 reads SYGVKD. The CDR3 is made up of 16 amino acids. V was pared by 3 bases and J by 11 bases, with 17 bases of the junction left unmatched. CDR3 sequence reads: CAISDPTSGDWSEQYF. The CDR3 nucleotides read TGTGCCATCAGTGACCCAACTAGCGGCGATTGGAGTGAGCAGTACTTC.

The genes are TRBV27 and TRBJ2-1; 8 nucleotides line up with TRBD2. Germline V CDR1 and CDR2: MNHEY, SMNVEV (reference sequence). CDR3 size: 12 residues. Trimming at V came to 6 bases and at J to 10 bases, leaving 5 bases not matched to a gene. The CDR3 reads CASRGLGVEQFF. The CDR3 DNA reads TGTGCCAGCAGGGGACTAGGGGTCGAGCAGTTCTTC.

On this clonotype: The junction and the germline gene differ at one end; a read error may be behind it. The CDR3 protein is CASKKGQNTGTQYF. As DNA, the CDR3 is TGTGCCAGCAAAAAGGGGCAGAACACAGGTACGCAGTATTTT. V gene TRBV6-1 combines with J gene TRBJ2-3; TRBD1 is a possible D gene (5 bases). This CDR3 comprises 14 residues. Germline CDR1 is MNHNS and CDR2 is SASEGT.

The CDR3 loop reads CASSWTSGGVSNEQYF. Written as DNA, the CDR3 is TGTGCCAGCAGCTGGACTAGCGGGGGGGTAAGCAATGAGCAGTACTTC. V usage is TRBV7-2 and J usage is TRBJ2-7; 15 bases match TRBD2. The CDR3 loop spans 16 amino acids. V gave up 4 bases and J gave up 7 bases; unmatched junction bases: 8. Looked up from germline, CDR1 is SGHTA and CDR2 is FQGNSA.

Only one count was recorded for this clonotype. This rearrangement joins TRBV2 to TRBJ2-2, with 10 positions matching TRBD1. V lost 6 bases and J lost 3; bases outside the gene matches: 13. This CDR3 has 18 amino acids. The germline V gene encodes CDR1 SNHLY and CDR2 FYNNEI. CDR3: CASRLDRGPGVHTGELFF. DNA of the CDR3: TGTGCCAGCAGGCTCGACAGGGGGCCTGGGGTACACACCGGGGAGCTGTTTTTT.

This chain uses TRBV20-1 with TRBJ2-1; TRBD2 aligns across 11 bases. The CDR3 has 15 amino acids. V lost 0 bases to trimming and J lost 8 bases; unmatched junction nucleotides: 6. Looked up from germline, CDR1 is DFQATT and CDR2 is SNEGSKA (reference sequence). CDR3 amino acids: CSARDGSGRGYEQFF. In DNA, the CDR3 is TGCAGTGCTAGAGATGGTAGCGGGAGGGGCTATGAGCAGTTCTTC.

V is TRBV7-9 and J is TRBJ1-2; D is uncertain. The length of the CDR3 is 13 residues. Germline loops: CDR1 SEHNR, CDR2 FQNEAQ (reference sequence). The ends were cut back, 5 bases at V and 6 bases at J, with 13 bases in the middle. CDR3 residues: CASSEDARHGYTF. DNA for the CDR3: TGTGCCAGCAGCGAGGACGCCAGGCATGGCTACACCTTC.

Note on this clonotype: The junction and the germline gene differ at one end; a read error may be behind it. The rearrangement uses TRBV3-1 and TRBJ2-1; 7 bases map to TRBD2. In germline, CDR1 is LGHDT, CDR2 YNNKEL (reference sequence). The CDR3 totals 17 residues. The CDR3 DNA reads TGTGCCAGCAGCCCACAATATGGGGGACTAAGCTACAAGGAGCAGTTCTTC. Protein sequence: CASSPQYGGLSYKEQFF.

The gene calls are TRBV20-1 and TRBJ2-1, with 8 bases fitting TRBD1. The germline V gene encodes CDR1 DFQATT and CDR2 SNEGSKA (reference sequence). The V and J ends lost 7 bases and 8 bases, in that order; junction bases with no gene match: 7. The CDR3 length is 12 residues. The CDR3 loop reads CSVGQGSDEQFF. As DNA, the CDR3 is TGCAGTGTAGGACAGGGATCCGATGAGCAGTTCTTC.

The gene calls are TRBV18 and TRBJ2-7; D not resolved. Judging by the DNA end, TRBJ2-5 fits better; the J call may be wrong. CDR1 and CDR2 (germline): KGHSH, LQKENI. This CDR3 is built from 14 residues. The CDR3 bases are TGTGCCAGCTCACCACGAGTAGCCCCGGAGACCCAGTACTTC. Translating it yields CASSPRVAPETQYF.

This clonotype occurred many times. The J gene is TRBJ2-1, the V gene TRBV4-3; D may be TRBD2 (6 bases). Per germline, CDR1 LGHNA and CDR2 YSLEER. V lost 0 bases and J 8 bases, leaving 17 bases between the germline ends. The CDR3 spans 16 residues. CDR3 DNA sequence: TGCGCCAGCAGCCAAGATTTCAGGACTATACGGCATGAGCAGTTCTTC. This encodes CASSQDFRTIRHEQFF.

The count of this clonotype is one. This chain links TRBV27 with TRBJ2-7, with 11 bases matching TRBD2. The germline CDR1 and CDR2 sequences are MNHEY and SMNVEV (reference sequence). The junction had 7 bases not matched to a gene; V was cut back by 2 bases and J by 7 bases. The CDR3 is 15 residues long. The CDR3 DNA follows: TGTGCCAGCAGTTTACTAGCGGGAGGAGACAATGAGCAGTACTTC. The encoded protein is CASSLLAGGDNEQYF.

This clonotype was counted at least ten times. The rearrangement uses TRBV7-9 and TRBJ2-1; D gene unclear. The CDR3 sequence is 16 residues long. V dropped 2 bases and J dropped 0 bases, with 11 bases sitting between them. Germline V gene sequence: CDR1 SEHNR, CDR2 FQNEAQ (reference sequence). In DNA, the CDR3 is TGTGCCAGCAGCTTACTGCCTCGGAACTCCTACAATGAGCAGTTCTTC. As protein: CASSLLPRNSYNEQFF.

The chain employs TRBV4-1 and TRBJ1-4, with TRBD1 identical over 11 bases. Per germline, CDR1 MGHRA and CDR2 YSYEKL. J lost 7 bases, V lost 0 bases, and 4 bases had no gene match. The CDR3 is made up of 16 amino acids. DNA of the CDR3: TGCGCCAGCAGCCAAGAGCGGACAGGGGGCCTTGAAAAACTGTTTTTT. Its protein is CASSQERTGGLEKLFF.

The chain has TRBV12-3 or TRBV12-4 and TRBJ2-5, with 10 bases identical to TRBD1. The end of the DNA fits TRBJ2-7 better, so the J call may be wrong. The CDR3 spans 13 residues. The chain's CDR3 is CASSGDRGAEQYF. In nucleotides, the CDR3 is TGTGCCAGCAGCGGGGACAGGGGAGCCGAGCAGTACTTC.

In its sample, this clonotype was seen once. V and J are TRBV6-6 and TRBJ2-1; TRBD2 matches at 10 bases. CDR3 length: 16 amino acids. With V trimmed by 6 bases and J by 2 bases, 7 bases remained unmatched. The germline V gene encodes CDR1 MNHNY and CDR2 SVGAGI (reference sequence). The DNA for the CDR3 is TGTGCCAGCAGAGTAGCGGGAGGAGGAACCTACAATGAGCAGTTCTTC. Its protein is CASRVAGGGTYNEQFF.

This clonotype came up a few times. The chain links TRBV10-3 to TRBJ2-1, with TRBD1 identical over 10 bases. The CDR3 runs 13 residues. Germline trimming cut 10 bases from V and 5 bases from J; bases unmatched to any gene: 5. In germline, CDR1 is ENHRY, CDR2 SYGVKD. The CDR3 sequence is CATEGQGNNEQFF. The CDR3 DNA is TGTGCCACCGAGGGACAGGGGAACAATGAGCAGTTCTTC.

The chain has TRBV30 and TRBJ2-2, with D tentatively TRBD2 (5 bases). The V end lost 5 bases, the J end lost 2 bases, and 15 bases lay between the germline ends. CDR3 size: 15 residues. The V gene's germline CDR1 is GTSNPN and CDR2 SVGIG (reference sequence). The CDR3 DNA is TGTGCCTGGGGGCTGGCGGGTATCAACACCGGGGAGCTGTTTTTT. Its translation: CAWGLAGINTGELFF.